The clone carrying this TCR beta chain was seen a few times. The antigen is undetermined. V dropped 3 bases and J dropped 1; count of bases not matched to a gene: 8. Germline V gene lookup returns CDR1 DFQATT and CDR2 SNEGSKA (reference sequence). The CDR3 has 15 residues. The data are from a study of CD8 T cells in ankylosing spondylitis. Findings and caveats of the study: The study identified a TCR beta motif of under 10 highly homologous variants that appeared characteristic of ankylosing spondylitis blood. Before this, some motif variants had been reported in reactive arthritis synovial fluid and blood.

It was by quantitative 5'-RACE with molecular barcodes that TCR beta libraries were made. TCRdb ran MiXCR on the 5' RACE reads and lists one entry per CDR3 protein. The table lists 250,000 to 350,000 distinct CDR3 sequences, around 21% of them singletons. Sequenced material: blood, either unsorted or a sorted T cell fraction (not recorded which). The TCR was taken from a female donor with ankylosing spondylitis or in good health (not recorded which). The rearrangement uses TRBV20-1 and TRBJ1-1, with 7 bases lining up with TRBD1. The CDR3 DNA sequence: TGCAGTGCTAGGAGGGGGCTGAGAGGGAACACTGAAGCTTTCTTT. Its protein is CSARRGLRGNTEAFF.